The source of this TCR beta chain is a study of post-analysis software for immune sequencing data. Study observations and caveats: Compared with controls, patients had more of roughly five TRBV segments, including TRBV5-6, TRBV5-1 and TRBV20-1.

A word on this clonotype: Its matching antigen is unknown.

Prepared libraries of TCR beta cDNA carried unique molecular identifiers. From the PCR reads, TCRdb called clonotypes with MiXCR, one entry per CDR3 protein. The data contain 350,000 to 500,000 distinct CDR3 sequences, about 40% of them singletons. This CDR3 contains 15 residues. Germline assignment: CDR1 SGHRS and CDR2 YFSETQ. V was pared by 4 bases and J by 3 bases, with 6 bases of the junction left unmatched. The chain carries TRBV5-1 and TRBJ2-2; 7 bases are a match to TRBD1. This TCR came from a girl aged 2-10 years with multiple sclerosis. The material sequenced was blood. The CDR3 DNA reads as TGCGCCAGCAGCAGGGACAGTTGGGACACCGGGGAGCTGTTTTTT. It is translated as CASSRDSWDTGELFF.